The rows below give T cell receptor beta chains drawn from one sample of a study of CD8+ T cells in alopecia areata. Only in-frame clones appear in the TCRdb table, and some are missing; sequencing was by immunoSEQ multiplex PCR. The profile shows more than 90,000 clones, 61% of them singletons. The sequences come from CD8+ T cells sorted from blood, collected at week 4, from a patient treated with tofacitinib. All receptors come from a human donor with alopecia areata. The CDR3 runs from the conserved cysteine through the conserved F or W. The D gene is left open where the match is weak. Clone size, where shown, is once, few, many, or a class for clones that have expanded.

length: 14
size: -
J: TRBJ2-7
D: TRBD1
V: TRBV10-3
DNA: TGTGCCATCAGTGAGTGGGACAGGCCCTACGAGCAGTACTTC
CDR3: CAISEWDRPYEQYF

length: 12
size: -
J: TRBJ2-3
D: -
V: TRBV7-9
DNA: TGTGCCAGCAGCTCCCCTAAGGATACGCAGTATTTT
CDR3: CASSSPKDTQYF

length: 19
size: -
J: TRBJ2-1
D: -
V: TRBV2
DNA: TGTGCCAGCCAAGGTCGGGACAGGGATGTTCTAGCGGGTTACAATGAGCAGTTCTTC
CDR3: CASQGRDRDVLAGYNEQFF

length: 17
size: -
J: TRBJ2-1
D: TRBD2
V: TRBV2
DNA: TGTGCCAGCAGTGAGACTAGCGGCTGGAGCTCCTACAATGAGCAGTTCTTC
CDR3: CASSETSGWSSYNEQFF

length: 16
size: -
J: TRBJ2-7
D: TRBD2
V: TRBV4-3
DNA: TGCGCCAGCAGCCAAGCGATAGCGGGAGGGTTCTACGAGCAGTACTTC
CDR3: CASSQAIAGGFYEQYF

length: 13
size: -
J: TRBJ2-7
D: -
V: TRBV29-1
DNA: TGCAGCGTTGAAGATGGCGAGGTCCACGAGCAGTACTTC
CDR3: CSVEDGEVHEQYF

length: 17
size: -
J: TRBJ2-2
D: -
V: TRBV9
DNA: TGTGCCAGCAGCGAGACCTCCCTCCTGGGGGGGCAAGGGGAGCTGTTTTTT
CDR3: CASSETSLLGGQGELFF

length: 11
size: -
J: TRBJ2-5
D: -
V: TRBV5-6
DNA: TGTGCCAGCAGCTTGGGGGTGACCCAGTACTTC
CDR3: CASSLGVTQYF

length: 15
size: -
J: TRBJ2-7
D: -
V: TRBV5-1
DNA: TGCGCCAGCAGCATCACTAGCGGAGGGGGCCGCGAGCAGTACTTC
CDR3: CASSITSGGGREQYF

length: 15
size: -
J: TRBJ2-7
D: -
V: TRBV6-6
DNA: TGTGCCAGCAGTTACTCGAATAGCCTCCCCTACGAGCAGTACTTC
CDR3: CASSYSNSLPYEQYF

length: 14
size: few
J: TRBJ2-1
D: TRBD1
V: TRBV19
DNA: TGTGCCAGTAGTGTCGGGACAGCGGTCAATGAGCAGTTCTTC
CDR3: CASSVGTAVNEQFF

length: 13
size: -
J: TRBJ2-7
D: TRBD2
V: TRBV27
DNA: TGTGCCAGCAGTTTATCTACTAGCGCGGTGCAGTACTTC
CDR3: CASSLSTSAVQYF

length: 14
size: -
J: TRBJ2-7
D: -
V: TRBV27
DNA: TGTGCCAGCAGTTTAGTGGCAGGTTCGTACGAGCAGTACTTC
CDR3: CASSLVAGSYEQYF

length: 15
size: -
J: TRBJ2-3
D: TRBD1
V: TRBV13
DNA: TGTGCCAGCAGCCAGGGGGTTGATCCCACAGATACGCAGTATTTT
CDR3: CASSQGVDPTDTQYF

length: 13
size: -
J: TRBJ1-2
D: -
V: TRBV6-5
DNA: TGTGCCAGTACCTATACACCTAACTATGGCTACACCTTC
CDR3: CASTYTPNYGYTF

length: 14
size: -
J: TRBJ2-5
D: TRBD1
V: TRBV7-2
DNA: TGTGCCAGCAGCCCGACAGGGTTGTTGGAGACCCAGTACTTC
CDR3: CASSPTGLLETQYF

length: 15
size: -
J: TRBJ2-3
D: -
V: TRBV4-3
DNA: TGCGCCAGCAGCCAAGATAACTTGAATGCAGATACGCAGTATTTT
CDR3: CASSQDNLNADTQYF

length: 14
size: -
J: TRBJ2-7
D: -
V: TRBV5-6
DNA: TGTGCCAGCAGCTTGGGGGGGAGACCGTACGAGCAGTACTTC
CDR3: CASSLGGRPYEQYF

length: 13
size: -
J: TRBJ2-1
D: -
V: TRBV27
DNA: TGTGCCAGCAGTTTACAGGTTCCCCATGAGCAGTTCTTC
CDR3: CASSLQVPHEQFF

length: 16
size: -
J: TRBJ2-5
D: -
V: TRBV5-6
DNA: TGTGCCAGCAGCTACGCAGCCCTCGCAGGGGAAGAGACCCAGTACTTC
CDR3: CASSYAALAGEETQYF

length: 14
size: -
J: TRBJ1-2
D: TRBD1
V: TRBV27
DNA: TGTGCCAGCAGTTTATCGGGGGACAGTTGGGGCTACACCTTC
CDR3: CASSLSGDSWGYTF

length: 14
size: -
J: TRBJ1-4
D: -
V: TRBV5-1
DNA: TGCGCCAGCAGCTTTATAGGGGTTAATGAAAAACTGTTTTTT
CDR3: CASSFIGVNEKLFF

length: 16
size: -
J: TRBJ2-6
D: -
V: TRBV13
DNA: TGTGCCAGCAGCTTAGTGGGGGGCACTGGGGCCAACGTCCTGACTTTC
CDR3: CASSLVGGTGANVLTF

length: 11
size: -
J: TRBJ2-3
D: -
V: TRBV25-1
DNA: TGTGCCAGCAGTGAATCTCCCACGCAGTATTTT
CDR3: CASSESPTQYF

length: 12
size: few
J: TRBJ2-2
D: -
V: TRBV5-1
DNA: TGCGCCAGCAGCTTGAGTCGCGGGGAGCTGTTTTTT
CDR3: CASSLSRGELFF

length: 13
size: -
J: TRBJ1-1
D: TRBD1
V: TRBV30
DNA: TGTGCCTGGAGTTTAGACAGGGCCACTGAAGCTTTCTTT
CDR3: CAWSLDRATEAFF

length: 15
size: -
J: TRBJ2-4
D: TRBD2
V: TRBV27
DNA: TGTGCCAGCAGCGGGCTAGCGGGAGTCGGGAACATTCAGTACTTC
CDR3: CASSGLAGVGNIQYF

length: 16
size: -
J: TRBJ2-1
D: TRBD1
V: TRBV30
DNA: TGTGCCTGGAGGCCCCTCCAGGGGGCAGTCGACAATGAGCAGTTCTTC
CDR3: CAWRPLQGAVDNEQFF

length: 12
size: -
J: TRBJ2-4
D: -
V: TRBV19
DNA: TGTGCCAGTAGGACGGATAGGAACATTCAGTACTTC
CDR3: CASRTDRNIQYF

length: 14
size: -
J: TRBJ2-7
D: -
V: TRBV29-1
DNA: TGCAGCGTTGCTGGCTTCCAAAGCTCCTACGAGCAGTACTTC
CDR3: CSVAGFQSSYEQYF

length: 14
size: few
J: TRBJ2-2
D: -
V: TRBV28
DNA: TGTGCCAGCAGTACCCGACAGGTCCCCGGGGAGCTGTTTTTT
CDR3: CASSTRQVPGELFF

length: 13
size: -
J: TRBJ1-5
D: TRBD1
V: TRBV27
DNA: TGTGCCAGCAGTGGACAGGGATTTCAGCCCCAGCATTTT
CDR3: CASSGQGFQPQHF

length: 11
size: -
J: TRBJ1-3
D: -
V: TRBV30
DNA: TGTGCCTGGCGACCCGGATACACCATATATTTT
CDR3: CAWRPGYTIYF

length: 15
size: few
J: TRBJ2-3
D: TRBD2
V: TRBV9
DNA: TGTGCCAGCAGTGTTACTAGCGGGAGTCCAGATACGCAGTATTTT
CDR3: CASSVTSGSPDTQYF

length: 12
size: -
J: TRBJ1-1
D: -
V: TRBV29-1
DNA: TGCAGCGTTGTGTCGGTTAACACTGAAGCTTTCTTT
CDR3: CSVVSVNTEAFF

length: 15
size: few
J: TRBJ2-7
D: -
V: TRBV14
DNA: TGTGCCAGCAGCCAAGGTACTAGTCTCGCCCACGAGCAGTACTTC
CDR3: CASSQGTSLAHEQYF

length: 12
size: -
J: TRBJ2-5
D: -
V: TRBV13
DNA: TGTGCCAGCAGCCTTAACATAGAGACCCAGTACTTC
CDR3: CASSLNIETQYF

length: 16
size: -
J: TRBJ1-6
D: -
V: TRBV27
DNA: TGTGCCAGCAGTCCCAAGGGGCAGGGTTATAATTCACCCCTCCACTTT
CDR3: CASSPKGQGYNSPLHF

length: 15
size: -
J: TRBJ1-4
D: TRBD1
V: TRBV9
DNA: TGTGCCAGCAGCCTTACGGACAGGGGACTTGGAAAACTGTTTTTT
CDR3: CASSLTDRGLGKLFF

length: 16
size: -
J: TRBJ2-2
D: TRBD1
V: TRBV5-1
DNA: TGCGCCAGCAGCCCTGGGGACAGGGTGAACACCGGGGAGCTGTTTTTT
CDR3: CASSPGDRVNTGELFF

length: 13
size: -
J: TRBJ2-7
D: -
V: TRBV27
DNA: TGTGCCAGCAGTCTAGCAGGGAACCACGAGCAGTACTTC
CDR3: CASSLAGNHEQYF

length: 12
size: -
J: TRBJ2-1
D: -
V: TRBV30
DNA: TGTGCCTGGAGTGTACTAACCCATGAGCAGTTCTTC
CDR3: CAWSVLTHEQFF

length: 16
size: -
J: TRBJ2-1
D: -
V: TRBV29-1
DNA: TGCAGCGTTGAAGATCAGCCAGGGAGCTCCTACAATGAGCAGTTCTTC
CDR3: CSVEDQPGSSYNEQFF

length: 14
size: -
J: TRBJ1-2
D: TRBD1
V: TRBV5-6
DNA: TGTGCCAGCAGCTTGCCGGGACAGGGGTATGGCTACACCTTC
CDR3: CASSLPGQGYGYTF

length: 12
size: few
J: TRBJ1-1
D: -
V: TRBV19
DNA: TGTGCCAGCAAGACCTGGGGCAGAGAAGCTTTCTTT
CDR3: CASKTWGREAFF

length: 15
size: few
J: TRBJ1-1
D: TRBD1
V: TRBV2
DNA: TGTGCCAGCAGGGGGATACAGGGGGCGAACACTGAAGCTTTCTTT
CDR3: CASRGIQGANTEAFF

length: 13
size: -
J: TRBJ2-1
D: -
V: TRBV2
DNA: TGTGCCAGCAGAAGGAAGGACTACAATGAGCAGTTCTTC
CDR3: CASRRKDYNEQFF

length: 14
size: -
J: TRBJ1-1
D: -
V: TRBV4-1
DNA: TGCGCCAGCAGCCCCTGGGGGGGAAGGTCTGAAGCTTTCTTT
CDR3: CASSPWGGRSEAFF

length: 16
size: -
J: TRBJ1-2
D: -
V: TRBV27
DNA: TGTGCCAGCAGTTTATTGTCAACAGTAGCTAACTATGGCTACACCTTC
CDR3: CASSLLSTVANYGYTF

length: 14
size: once
J: TRBJ2-1
D: -
V: TRBV29-1
DNA: TGCAGCGTTGAGTTCGGGGGTGCAGGCAATGAGCAGTTCTTC
CDR3: CSVEFGGAGNEQFF

length: 16
size: -
J: TRBJ1-2
D: -
V: TRBV7-9
DNA: TGTGCCAGCAGCCCCGCTGACAGACCTTCTAACTATGGCTACACCTTC
CDR3: CASSPADRPSNYGYTF

length: 11
size: once
J: TRBJ2-7
D: -
V: TRBV7-2
DNA: TGTGCCAGCAGCTTTTCCTACGAGCAGTACTTC
CDR3: CASSFSYEQYF

length: 14
size: -
J: TRBJ1-5
D: -
V: TRBV27
DNA: TGTGCCAGCAGTTACGGCCTGAGCAATCAGCCCCAGCATTTT
CDR3: CASSYGLSNQPQHF

length: 14
size: -
J: TRBJ2-3
D: -
V: TRBV15
DNA: TGTGCCACCAGCAGAGTGACAGGCACAGATACGCAGTATTTT
CDR3: CATSRVTGTDTQYF

length: 15
size: -
J: TRBJ2-7
D: -
V: TRBV5-6
DNA: TGTGCCAGCAGCTTGGGTGTTTACTCCCGCTACGAGCAGTACTTC
CDR3: CASSLGVYSRYEQYF